Each of the 32 T cell receptor beta chains below was sequenced from the same sample in a study of blood T cell repertoires in COVID-19. Assay used: immunoSEQ multiplex PCR; TCRdb lists only in-frame clones, some missing. The table records 250,000 to 350,000 clones, 80% to 95% of them present only once. Sequencing input: PBMCs or T cells enriched from blood (not recorded which). These receptor sequences come from a woman in her 30s who had recovered from COVID-19.

CDR3 sequence: CASSEALRVEQPQHF. The CDR3 DNA reads as TGTGCCAGCAGTGAAGCGCTTCGGGTGGAGCAGCCCCAGCATTTT. The chain joins TRBV6-1 to TRBJ1-5; D not certain. From germline, CDR1 is MNHNS and CDR2 SASEGT. Trimming removed 0 bases from V and 7 bases from J, with 13 bases in between. The CDR3 length is 15 residues.

CDR3 coding DNA: TGTGCCAGCAGCACGACAGGGGGCAACACTGAAGCTTTCTTT. It translates to CASSTTGGNTEAFF. The chain has TRBV7-9 and TRBJ1-1; 10 bases are a match to TRBD1. CDR1 is SEHNR and CDR2 is FQNEAQ in the germline V gene (reference sequence). The CDR3 runs 14 residues. Trimming removed 5 bases from V and 2 bases from J; junction bases left unmatched: 2.

This clone was found once. The chain employs TRBV28 and TRBJ1-5, with 8 nucleotides matching TRBD1. After removal of 9 bases from V and 6 bases from J, the junction contained 16 bases not matched to a gene. CDR1 is MDHEN and CDR2 is SYDVKM in the germline V gene. The length of the CDR3 is 16 residues. The CDR3 is CASHLQGRGHVQPQHF. The CDR3 DNA reads as TGTGCCAGTCACCTCCAAGGCAGGGGGCATGTTCAGCCCCAGCATTTT.

The V and J genes are TRBV28 and TRBJ2-7; possibly TRBD2 for D (5 bases). This CDR3 region has 16 residues. Trimming took off 5 bases at V and 0 bases at J, with 17 bases between the two ends. The germline CDR1 and CDR2 sequences are MDHEN and SYDVKM. The CDR3 here is CASSAVSDYYSYEQYF. DNA of the CDR3: TGTGCCAGCAGTGCGGTAAGCGACTACTACTCCTACGAGCAGTACTTC.

The chain has TRBV5-8 and TRBJ1-5; TRBD1 matches at 7 bases. Trimming cost V 0 bases and J 5 bases; bases outside gene matches: 11. Per germline, CDR1 SGHTS and CDR2 YDEGEE. CDR3 length: 17 amino acids. CDR3 sequence reads: CASSLAWDSTTYQPQHF. CDR3 sequence (DNA): TGTGCCAGCAGCTTGGCCTGGGACAGCACTACGTATCAGCCCCAGCATTTT.

This clone has just one count. This chain links TRBV2 with TRBJ2-1, with 8 bases matching TRBD2. Germline CDR1 reads SNHLY; CDR2 reads FYNNEI. Trimming took 1 base from V and 8 from J; bases not matched to a gene: 10. This CDR3 contains 16 residues. The CDR3, as DNA: TGTGCCAGCAGTGAAGGTCCCTGGACTAGCAGCGATGAGCAGTTCTTC. Encoded protein: CASSEGPWTSSDEQFF.

CDR3 DNA sequence: TGTGCCAGCAGTCAACTAGCGGGACTCTCCACCGGGGAGCTGTTTTTT. Protein sequence: CASSQLAGLSTGELFF. The gene calls are TRBV28 and TRBJ2-2; TRBD2 aligns across 10 bases. The germline CDR1 and CDR2 sequences are MDHEN and SYDVKM. Unmatched junction bases numbered 7, after V lost 5 bases and J lost 4 bases. The CDR3 extends over 16 amino acids.

The DNA for the CDR3 is TGTGCCTGGAGTGGGACACAGGGGGCACTTCCAACTAATGAAAAACTGTTTTTT. Encoded protein: CAWSGTQGALPTNEKLFF. J is TRBJ1-4 and V is TRBV30; 9 positions match TRBD1. Germline CDR1 is GTSNPN and CDR2 is SVGIG (reference sequence). The V segment lost 1 base and the J segment 0 bases; nucleotides outside the gene matches: 9. The CDR3 sequence is 18 residues long.

The chain recombines TRBV7-2 with TRBJ2-3, with D possibly matching TRBD2 (5 bases). The CDR3 sequence is 17 residues long. Germline loops: CDR1 SGHTA, CDR2 FQGNSA. V was shortened by 1 base and J by 5 bases, with 19 bases between the two germline ends. CDR3 nucleotide sequence: TGTGCCAGCAGCTTAGGGCCTCTTGTGGGAGAGGTAGATACGCAGTATTTT. This encodes CASSLGPLVGEVDTQYF.

The rearrangement uses TRBV28 and TRBJ2-7; TRBD2 matches 11 bases. J lost 2 bases, V lost 5 bases, and 11 bases had no gene match. Germline loops: CDR1 MDHEN, CDR2 SYDVKM. CDR3 length equals 17 residues. For the CDR3, the DNA is TGTGCCAGCAGTCCAACGACTAGCGGGACCCCTACCTACGAGCAGTACTTC. Amino acids: CASSPTTSGTPTYEQYF.

A note on this clone: One junction end disagrees with the germline gene, perhaps due to a read error. The rearrangement joins TRBV7-7 to TRBJ2-5; D gene unclear. The length of the CDR3 is 15 residues. Germline lookup yields CDR1 SSHAT and CDR2 FNYEAQ (reference sequence). CDR3 bases: TGTGCTAGCAGCTTAGGTCCAGTCCGCCAAGAGACCCAGTACTTC. Translating it yields CASSLGPVRQETQYF.

This chain joins TRBV2 and TRBJ1-4; 7 positions agree with TRBD1. Trimming removed 8 bases from V and 7 bases from J; junction bases left unmatched: 10. This CDR3 region has 14 residues. In germline, CDR1 is SNHLY, CDR2 FYNNEI. CDR3 in DNA: TGTGCCAGCGAAATCGGGACAGTCCCTGAAAAACTGTTTTTT. Translated: CASEIGTVPEKLFF.

This clone was observed a handful of times. The rearrangement links TRBV19 to TRBJ2-4, with TRBD2 matching 10 bases. Losses at the gene ends were 4 bases for V and 3 bases for J; bases not matched to a gene: 6. The CDR3 is 16 amino acids. The V gene's germline CDR1 is LNHDA and CDR2 SQIVND (reference sequence). The CDR3 reads CASSTLAGVGKNIQYF. For the CDR3, the DNA is TGTGCCAGTAGTACCCTAGCGGGAGTGGGCAAAAACATTCAGTACTTC.

The rearrangement joins TRBV19 to TRBJ2-1; 13 bases are a match to TRBD2. Per germline, CDR1 LNHDA and CDR2 SQIVND (reference sequence). V was pared by 0 bases and J by 7 bases, with 3 bases of the junction left unmatched. The CDR3 consists of 16 residues. DNA of the CDR3: TGTGCCAGTAGTATAGATAAGGGACTAGCGGGAAATGAGCAGTTCTTC. Encoded protein: CASSIDKGLAGNEQFF.

The V and J genes are TRBV19 and TRBJ2-1; D gene unclear. CDR3 length equals 15 residues. V was pared by 8 bases and J by 2 bases, with 16 bases between. Germline lookup yields CDR1 LNHDA and CDR2 SQIVND (reference sequence). The CDR3 loop is CASFSSRGPYNEQFF. The CDR3 bases are TGTGCCAGTTTCTCCTCGCGCGGTCCCTACAATGAGCAGTTCTTC.

This chain connects TRBV7-9 to TRBJ2-7; 11 positions agree with TRBD1. Germline V gives CDR1 SEHNR, CDR2 FQNEAQ (reference sequence). V trimming: 5 bases; J trimming: 3 bases; junction bases outside the gene matches: 12. The CDR3 is 17 residues long. CDR3 sequence: CASSPGQGVLKDYEQYF. In DNA form, the CDR3 reads TGTGCCAGCAGCCCGGGACAGGGGGTCCTTAAGGACTACGAGCAGTACTTC.

This clone was seen more than once but under ten times. The genes are TRBV30 and TRBJ1-1, with unresolved D. Germline V lookup: CDR1 GTSNPN, CDR2 SVGIG (reference sequence). The CDR3 runs to 18 residues. V was pared by 0 bases and J by 4 bases, with 24 bases between. CDR3 bases: TGTGCCTGGAGTGTATTCAGTTCACCAACTATATTACTCACTGAAGCTTTCTTT. This gives the protein CAWSVFSSPTILLTEAFF. The variable domain in full, completed from reference TRBV30 and TRBJ1-1, reads SQTIHQWPATLVQPVGSPLSLECTVEGTSNPNLYWYRQAAGRGLQLLFYSVGIGQISSEVPQNLSASRPQDRQFILSSKKLLLSDSGFYLCAWSVFSSPTILLTEAFFGQGTRLTVV.

V and J are TRBV27 and TRBJ2-3, with 8 bases fitting TRBD1. The CDR3 loop spans 16 amino acids. Trimming took 6 bases from V and 3 from J; bases not matched to a gene: 11. The germline CDR1 and CDR2 sequences are MNHEY and SMNVEV (reference sequence). The CDR3 coding sequence is TGTGCCAGCAGCATCACCAGGGGGCAGGGGACAGATACGCAGTATTTT. Protein: CASSITRGQGTDTQYF.

J is TRBJ2-1 and V is TRBV5-4; perhaps TRBD2 as D (7 bases). Germline V lookup: CDR1 SGHNT, CDR2 YYREEE (reference sequence). This CDR3 has 14 residues. Between the trimmed V and J ends, which lost 4 bases and 8 bases, there was a span of 16 bases. CDR3 DNA sequence: TGTGCCAGCAGCGATACTAGAGGGGGGGATGAGCAGTTCTTC. This sequence encodes CASSDTRGGDEQFF.

The chain has TRBV7-9 and TRBJ2-1; TRBD1 is a possible D gene (6 bases). Germline V gives CDR1 SEHNR, CDR2 FQNEAQ (reference sequence). The CDR3 extends over 17 amino acids. V gave up 1 base and J gave up 2 bases, with 15 bases separating them. The CDR3 DNA reads as TGTGCCAGCAGCTTAGGAGGGTCAGGGGCCCCCTACAATGAGCAGTTCTTC. Translation gives CASSLGGSGAPYNEQFF.

The chain has TRBV11-2 and TRBJ2-7, with D possibly TRBD2 on 5 matching bases. V shed 5 bases and J shed 0 bases, with 14 bases lying between them. The CDR3 is 15 amino acids. From germline, CDR1 is SGHAT and CDR2 FQNNGV. The CDR3 here is CASSRWGEASYEQYF. As DNA, the CDR3 is TGTGCCAGCAGCCGCTGGGGAGAGGCCTCCTACGAGCAGTACTTC.

The V and J genes are TRBV28 and TRBJ1-1, with 11 nucleotides matching TRBD1. Trimming at V came to 4 bases and at J to 5 bases, leaving 3 bases not matched to a gene. The CDR3 spans 14 residues. CDR1 is MDHEN and CDR2 is SYDVKM in the germline V gene. CDR3 DNA sequence: TGTGCCAGCAGTTCGGGACAGGGGGTAACTGAAGCTTTCTTT. Encoded protein: CASSSGQGVTEAFF.

This clone was seen only once. The chain employs TRBV7-9 and TRBJ2-3; TRBD2 might be the D (6 bases). In germline, CDR1 is SEHNR, CDR2 FQNEAQ (reference sequence). The V end lost 6 bases, the J end lost 4 bases, and 17 bases lay between the germline ends. This CDR3 is built from 15 residues. As DNA, the CDR3 is TGTGCCAGCAGACAAGGCGCGGGAAGGGCAGATACGCAGTATTTT. Its translation is CASRQGAGRADTQYF.

The V gene is TRBV19, the J gene TRBJ1-5, with D hard to call. CDR3 length: 15 amino acids. CDR1 is LNHDA and CDR2 is SQIVND in the germline V gene (reference sequence). V was pared by 5 bases and J by 0 bases, with 11 bases between. CDR3 DNA sequence: TGTGCCAGTAGTCCGTCGCCTAATAGCAATCAGCCCCAGCATTTT. It is translated as CASSPSPNSNQPQHF.

The chain recombines TRBV9 with TRBJ2-3; the match to TRBD2 covers 11 bases. CDR3 size: 22 residues. The V gene end was trimmed by 0 bases and the J gene end by 5 bases; junction bases not matched to a gene: 23. Germline CDR1 reads SGDLS; CDR2 reads YYNGEE. CDR3 nucleotides: TGTGCCAGCAGCGTAGGGCCGGGCCCAAGGACTAGCGGGTTACCTGGGGAAGATACGCAGTATTTT. Protein: CASSVGPGPRTSGLPGEDTQYF. Combining the CDR3 with reference TRBV9 and TRBJ2-3 gives the whole variable domain DSGVTQTPKHLITATGQRVTLRCSPRSGDLSVYWYQQSLDQGLQFLIQYYNGEERAKGNILERFSAQQFPDLHSELNLSSLELGDSALYFCASSVGPGPRTSGLPGEDTQYFGPGTRLTVL.

J is TRBJ1-4 and V is TRBV7-2; D unresolved. The CDR3 is 14 amino acids. CDR1 and CDR2 from the germline V gene are SGHTA and FQGNSA. The V gene lost 1 base and the J gene lost 7 bases, with 10 bases spanning the gap. The CDR3 DNA is TGTGCCAGCAGCTTAGAGGGAGGAGGTGAAAAACTGTTTTTT. Its protein product is CASSLEGGGEKLFF.

The chain couples TRBV18 to TRBJ1-6, with a weak D call TRBD1 (6 bases). V lost 6 bases, J lost 7 bases, and 13 bases lay in between. CDR3 length: 14 residues. Germline CDR1 KGHSH, CDR2 LQKENI. The CDR3 sequence is CASSRGTGNSPLHF. The CDR3 nucleotides read TGTGCCAGCTCGAGGGGGACGGGAAATTCACCCCTCCACTTT.

This chain links TRBV7-2 with TRBJ2-7; no firm D call. V lost 5 bases and J lost 6, with 8 bases in between. The CDR3 contains 11 residues. Looked up from germline, CDR1 is SGHTA and CDR2 is FQGNSA. CDR3 nucleotides: TGTGCCAGCAGCCAGGCCTTCGAGCAGTACTTC. Translating gives CASSQAFEQYF.

The V call is TRBV3-1 (or the pseudogene TRBV3-2), the J call TRBJ2-3; 10 positions agree with TRBD2. Looked up from germline, CDR1 is LGHDT and CDR2 is YNNKEL (reference sequence). V lost 2 bases and J lost 4; bases outside the gene matches: 6. The CDR3 has 16 residues. CDR3 sequence reads: CASSQRPSGRADTQYF. As DNA, the CDR3 is TGTGCCAGCAGCCAAAGGCCTAGCGGGAGAGCAGATACGCAGTATTTT.

The chain uses TRBV4-1 and TRBJ1-4; D is perhaps TRBD1 (6 bases). This CDR3 comprises 18 residues. Trimming left V 3 bases short and J 6 bases short, with 23 bases between. Germline V gene data show CDR1 as MGHRA and CDR2 as YSYEKL. The CDR3 spells CASSHPGHFILEDEKLFF. The CDR3 DNA reads as TGCGCCAGCAGCCACCCGGGACACTTTATCTTGGAGGATGAAAAACTGTTTTTT.

V is TRBV5-1 and J is TRBJ2-3, with TRBD1 matching over 8 bases. The CDR3 is 14 amino acids. Germline assignment: CDR1 SGHRS and CDR2 YFSETQ. J gave up 7 bases and V 4 bases, and 8 bases lay outside the gene matches. CDR3 bases: TGCGCCAGCAGCACGGGACAGGAGGGGAATACGCAGTATTTT. It codes for CASSTGQEGNTQYF.

The chain carries TRBV15 and TRBJ2-7; D call uncertain. Germline assignment: CDR1 LNHNV and CDR2 YYDKDF (reference sequence). The ends were cut back, 2 bases at V and 4 bases at J, with 12 bases in the middle. This CDR3 has 14 amino acids. The CDR3 region is CATSRPPREYEQYF. DNA for the CDR3: TGTGCCACCAGCAGACCCCCGCGAGAATACGAGCAGTACTTC.